This T cell receptor (beta chain) was captured in a study of PD-1 blockade in classical Hodgkin lymphoma. This CDR3 comprises 13 residues. The V end was cut by 1 base, the J end by 4 bases, with 5 bases between. Germline V lookup: CDR1 SGHVS, CDR2 FNYEAQ. The patients all showed relapse after autologous stem cell transplantation, while their brentuximab vedotin exposure varied. Libraries were prepared by immunoSEQ multiplex PCR; TCRdb keeps only in-frame clonotypes and omits some of them. This table holds about 41,000 clones, about 70% found once. Sequencing used peripheral blood mononuclear cells (PBMCs), obtained at baseline. The receptor's source is a human donor with classical Hodgkin lymphoma. The chain has TRBV7-6 and TRBJ1-5; unclear D gene. CDR3 bases: TGTGCCAGCAGCTTAGACTCGAATCAGCCCCAGCATTTT. Its protein is CASSLDSNQPQHF. Looking up the rest from reference TRBV7-6 and TRBJ1-5 gives the full variable domain: GAGVSQSPRYKVTKRGQDVALRCDPISGHVSLYWYRQALGQGPEFLTYFNYEAQQDKSGLPNDRFSAERPEGSISTLTIQRTEQRDSAMYRCASSLDSNQPQHFGDGTRLSIL.